Listed here are 27 T cell receptor beta chains from one sample, sequenced in a study of T cells in Graves' hyperthyroidism and ophthalmopathy. Template material for amplifying TCR beta CDR3 regions consisted of RNA transcripts. Researchers ran a first-round RT-PCR on the TCR CDR3 using the HTBI primer set. TCRdb itself ran the multiplex PCR reads through MiXCR, one entry per CDR3 protein. This sample carries roughly 500,000 distinct CDR3 sequences, just over 45% of them seen once, and the ten largest clones take under 20%. Source material: peripheral blood or thyroid tissue (not recorded which). The receptors derive from an adult woman with Graves' disease, either hyperthyroidism or ophthalmopathy (not recorded which).

The genes are TRBV20-1 and TRBJ1-2, with TRBD1 as a possible D gene (5 bases). The V end was cut by 3 bases, the J end by 6 bases, with 17 bases between. The length of the CDR3 is 14 residues. Germline values: CDR1 DFQATT, CDR2 SNEGSKA (reference sequence). The CDR3 sequence is CSASGASGGNGYTF. The CDR3 DNA follows: TGCAGTGCTAGTGGGGCTAGCGGGGGGAATGGCTACACCTTC.

This clonotype came up many times. Sequence at one end of the junction differs from germline and may be a read error. The chain combines TRBV12-3 or TRBV12-4 with TRBJ2-5, with D possibly TRBD1 on 5 matching bases. This CDR3 has 14 residues. CDR3 nucleotides: TGTGCCAGCAGCCTTGTCCTAGGACAAGAAACCCAGTACTTC. This translates into CASSLVLGQETQYF.

The chain employs TRBV4-3 and TRBJ2-5; 8 bases align to TRBD2. There are 14 residues in the CDR3. Germline trimming cut 0 bases from V and 7 bases from J; bases unmatched to any gene: 4. Per germline, CDR1 LGHNA and CDR2 YSLEER. The CDR3 bases are TGCGCCAGCAGCCAAGAGGGACTAGGCGGGACCCAGTACTTC. Its translation is CASSQEGLGGTQYF.

The chain employs TRBV20-1 and TRBJ1-4; TRBD1 matches 7 bases. Germline lookup yields CDR1 DFQATT and CDR2 SNEGSKA (reference sequence). This CDR3 spans 15 amino acids. V trimming: 0 bases; J trimming: 7 bases; junction bases outside the gene matches: 8. CDR3 in amino acids: CSAREGWGTAEKLFF. CDR3 nucleotide sequence: TGCAGTGCTAGAGAGGGGTGGGGGACAGCTGAAAAACTGTTTTTT.

The chain couples TRBV27 to TRBJ2-6, with a tentative D call TRBD1 (5 bases). Germline V lookup: CDR1 MNHEY, CDR2 SMNVEV (reference sequence). The CDR3 has 15 residues. The V end lost 5 bases, the J end lost 2 bases, and 10 bases lay between the germline ends. The CDR3 region is CASSPLRAGANVLTF. In DNA, the CDR3 is TGTGCCAGCAGTCCCCTCAGGGCTGGGGCCAACGTCCTGACTTTC.

V and J are TRBV7-9 and TRBJ1-4, with unresolved D. Germline CDR1 is SEHNR and CDR2 is FQNEAQ (reference sequence). Trimming left V 5 bases short and J 8 bases short, with 21 bases between. The CDR3 runs 16 residues. The CDR3 spells CASSLLRGIGGEKLFF. The CDR3 nucleotides read TGTGCCAGCAGCCTCCTCCGAGGGATTGGTGGCGAAAAACTGTTTTTT. Full variable domain (outside the CDR3, taken from reference TRBV7-9 and TRBJ1-4): DTGVSQNPRHKITKRGQNVTFRCDPISEHNRLYWYRQTLGQGPEFLTYFQNEAQLEKSRLLSDRFSAERPKGSFSTLEIQRTEQGDSAMYLCASSLLRGIGGEKLFFGSGTQLSVL.

The chain has TRBV29-1 and TRBJ2-2, with D possibly being TRBD2 (6 bases). Germline assignment: CDR1 SQVTM and CDR2 ANQGSEA. V lost 5 bases to trimming and J lost 6 bases, with 7 bases between them. This CDR3 comprises 11 residues. The CDR3 here is CSVWGAGELFF. The CDR3, as DNA: TGCAGCGTTTGGGGGGCCGGGGAGCTGTTTTTT.

The chain links TRBV2 to TRBJ1-4; D possibly corresponds to TRBD1 (5 bases). The CDR3 length is 14 residues. Germline V gene sequence: CDR1 SNHLY, CDR2 FYNNEI. V gave up 4 bases and J gave up 3 bases, with 9 bases separating them. CDR3 sequence reads: CASSVEGPNEKLFF. CDR3 in DNA: TGTGCCAGCAGTGTAGAGGGGCCTAATGAAAAACTGTTTTTT.

This clonotype was recorded at least ten times. V usage is TRBV11-2 and J usage is TRBJ2-5; 7 bases are shared with TRBD2. After removal of 5 bases from V and 3 bases from J, the junction contained 15 bases not matched to a gene. CDR3 length: 17 residues. Germline CDR1 reads SGHAT; CDR2 reads FQNNGV. The CDR3 DNA sequence: TGTGCCAGCAGCATTCACTCGGGATTTCGGGGGGAAGAGACCCAGTACTTC. Encoded protein: CASSIHSGFRGEETQYF.

Only a few counts were recorded for this clonotype. The J gene is TRBJ1-2, the V gene TRBV28; D gene ambiguous. V was trimmed by 3 bases and J by 4 bases, leaving 18 bases between them. The CDR3 runs 16 residues. Germline loops: CDR1 MDHEN, CDR2 SYDVKM. The DNA of the CDR3 is TGTGCCAGCAGTTTCCCCACTAGACCCGTCGTCTATGGCTACACCTTC. It encodes CASSFPTRPVVYGYTF.

This clonotype was picked up one time. This chain links TRBV5-1 with TRBJ2-7; weak D call: TRBD2 (6 bases). Trimming stripped 2 bases from V and 6 bases from J, with 15 bases between. Germline V gene sequence: CDR1 SGHRS, CDR2 YFSETQ. The CDR3 spans 14 residues. DNA of the CDR3: TGCGCCAGCAGCTTCGACGGAGGGCCGGCCGAGCAGTACTTC. It yields the protein CASSFDGGPAEQYF. Full variable domain (missing parts from reference TRBV5-1 and TRBJ2-7): KAGVTQTPRYLIKTRGQQVTLSCSPISGHRSVSWYQQTPGQGLQFLFEYFSETQRNKGNFPGRFSGRQFSNSRSEMNVSTLELGDSALYLCASSFDGGPAEQYFGPGTRLTVT.

Many counts were recorded for this clonotype. The chain couples TRBV7-8 to TRBJ2-2, with D perhaps matching TRBD2 (5 bases). CDR3 size: 15 residues. The V end lost 6 bases, the J end lost 3 bases, and 14 bases lay between the germline ends. In germline, CDR1 is SGHVS, CDR2 FQNEAQ. CDR3 DNA: TGTGCCAGCAGTCACACGAGGGCGGACACCGGGGAGCTGTTTTTT. It is translated as CASSHTRADTGELFF.

The chain links TRBV15 to TRBJ1-6, with 10 bases lining up with TRBD1. The V gene end was trimmed by 0 bases and the J gene end by 7 bases; junction bases not matched to a gene: 3. The CDR3 spans 16 residues. In germline, CDR1 is LNHNV, CDR2 YYDKDF (reference sequence). The CDR3 sequence: CATSRDTGQGNSPLHF. CDR3 DNA sequence: TGTGCCACCAGCAGAGATACGGGACAGGGGAATTCACCCCTCCACTTT. Full variable domain (remainder filled in from reference TRBV15 and TRBJ1-6): DAMVIQNPRYQVTQFGKPVTLSCSQTLNHNVMYWYQQKSSQAPKLLFHYYDKDFNNEADTPDNFQSRRPNTSFCFLDIRSPGLGDTAMYLCATSRDTGQGNSPLHFGNGTRLTVT.

This clonotype appeared many times. CDR3 protein: CASSLSRTGTGQPQHF. In DNA form, the CDR3 reads TGTGCCAGCAGTTTATCCCGTACAGGGACGGGTCAGCCCCAGCATTTT. The J gene is TRBJ1-5, the V gene TRBV12-3 or TRBV12-4; a possible D gene is TRBD1 (6 bases). CDR3 size: 16 residues. The V gene lost 2 bases and the J gene lost 6 bases, with 17 bases spanning the gap.

To note about this clonotype: This clone may be a read error of a much larger clone one base away. The conserved final phenylalanine or tryptophan is absent from the CDR3, which likely points to a read error. V and J are TRBV12-5 and TRBJ2-6, with 7 bases that match TRBD1. The J segment lost 0 bases and the V segment lost 1 base, leaving 0 bases of the junction unmatched. CDR1 LGHNT and CDR2 FRNRAP come from the germline V gene. There are 16 residues in the CDR3. DNA for the CDR3: TGTGCTAGTGGTTTGGCAGGGGGCTCTGGGGCCAACGTCCTGACTTGC. Amino acid sequence: CASGLAGGSGANVLTC.

At least ten counts were recorded for this clonotype. The rearrangement joins TRBV19 to TRBJ2-2, with D possibly TRBD2 on 5 matching bases. V dropped 3 bases and J dropped 5 bases, with 7 bases sitting between them. The CDR3 contains 13 residues. In germline, CDR1 is LNHDA, CDR2 SQIVND (reference sequence). CDR3 DNA sequence: TGTGCCAGTAGTATGCGAGGGACCGGGGAGCTGTTTTTT. This gives the protein CASSMRGTGELFF.

This clonotype was picked up many times. V usage is TRBV5-1 and J usage is TRBJ1-1; 8 bases match TRBD1. The J segment lost 4 bases and the V segment lost 3 bases, leaving 5 bases of the junction unmatched. From germline, CDR1 is SGHRS and CDR2 YFSETQ. This CDR3 has 14 amino acids. CDR3 amino acids: CASSSGGVITEAFF. The CDR3 DNA reads as TGCGCCAGCAGCTCAGGGGGCGTGATCACTGAAGCTTTCTTT.

This clonotype was detected ten times or more. At one boundary the junction diverges from the germline segment, which might be a read error. The chain uses TRBV5-1 and TRBJ1-2, with D tentatively TRBD1 (5 bases). Per the germline V gene, CDR1 is SGHRS and CDR2 is YFSETQ. The CDR3 covers 13 residues. The DNA for the CDR3 is TGTGCCAGCAGTATGGACACGAGCTATGGCTACACCTTC. Its translation: CASSMDTSYGYTF.

Only a few counts were recorded for this clonotype. This chain links TRBV9 with TRBJ2-5; no clear D. Trimming removed 2 bases from V and 1 base from J, with 6 bases in between. This CDR3 has 13 amino acids. Looked up from germline, CDR1 is SGDLS and CDR2 is YYNGEE. The CDR3 DNA is TGTGCCAGCAGCGTCTCCCTCCAAGAGACCCAGTACTTC. This translates into CASSVSLQETQYF.

The chain employs TRBV10-3 and TRBJ1-2; D not certain. V was shortened by 10 bases and J by 8 bases, with 14 bases between the two germline ends. Germline V CDR1 and CDR2: ENHRY, SYGVKD. The CDR3 is made up of 11 amino acids. The CDR3 spells CATPAVRGYTF. CDR3 DNA: TGTGCCACCCCGGCGGTGAGGGGCTACACCTTC.

The chain links TRBV2 to TRBJ2-2; TRBD1 matches 8 bases. V dropped 6 bases and J dropped 7; count of bases not matched to a gene: 10. CDR3 length: 15 amino acids. Germline V gene sequence: CDR1 SNHLY, CDR2 FYNNEI. The CDR3 coding sequence is TGTGCCAGCAGGACTGACAGGGGCACGGTCGGGGAGCTGTTTTTT. The encoded protein is CASRTDRGTVGELFF.

The chain employs TRBV25-1 and TRBJ1-5; 7 bases map to TRBD1. The CDR3 loop spans 18 amino acids. Germline CDR1 MGHDK, CDR2 SYGVNS. The ends lost 9 bases at V and 2 bases at J; junction bases unmatched: 19. The CDR3 coding sequence is TGTGCCAGTACTAAAGCAGACAGGGCTTCAGGAGGCAATCAGCCCCAGCATTTT. Amino acids: CASTKADRASGGNQPQHF. The full variable domain, completed using reference TRBV25-1 and TRBJ1-5, is EADIYQTPRYLVIGTGKKITLECSQTMGHDKMYWYQQDPGMELHLIHYSYGVNSTEKGDLSSESTVSRIRTEHFPLTLESARPSHTSQYLCASTKADRASGGNQPQHFGDGTRLSIL.

The chain has TRBV29-1 and TRBJ2-5; no reliable D call. CDR3 length: 12 residues. Germline CDR1 SQVTM, CDR2 ANQGSEA. Trimming cost V 7 bases and J 7 bases, with 16 bases left between them. CDR3 sequence reads: CSAAPFSRTQYF. The CDR3, as DNA: TGCAGCGCGGCCCCTTTCTCTAGGACCCAGTACTTC. The entire variable domain, with the rest obtained from reference TRBV29-1 and TRBJ2-5, is as follows: SAVISQKPSRDICQRGTSLTIQCQVDSQVTMMFWYRQQPGQSLTLIATANQGSEATYESGFVIDKFPISRPNLTFSTLTVSNMSPEDSSIYLCSAAPFSRTQYFGPGTRLLVL.

Notes on this clonotype: A single base separates this from a much larger clone, so it may be a read error. This chain links TRBV7-3 with TRBJ1-1; D not resolved. Germline V lookup: CDR1 SGHTA, CDR2 FQGTGA. CDR3 length: 14 residues. The V gene lost 3 bases and the J gene lost 5 bases, with 13 bases spanning the gap. The CDR3 region is CASSLGAPGTEAFF. The CDR3, as DNA: TGTGCCAGCAGCTTGGGCGCCCCGGGGACTGAAGCTTTCTTT.

The chain couples TRBV5-1 to TRBJ1-1, with D possibly matching TRBD1 (6 bases). Germline V gene sequence: CDR1 SGHRS, CDR2 YFSETQ. Trimming removed 7 bases at V and 0 bases at J, with 13 bases between. This CDR3 has 14 residues. Here the CDR3 reads CASEPTGMNTEAFF. CDR3 DNA sequence: TGCGCCAGCGAGCCCACAGGGATGAACACTGAAGCTTTCTTT.

V usage is TRBV29-1 and J usage is TRBJ1-1; no clear D gene. The CDR3 length is 12 residues. The germline CDR1 and CDR2 sequences are SQVTM and ANQGSEA. V was pared by 7 bases and J by 0 bases, with 9 bases between. In DNA form, the CDR3 reads TGCAGCGCCCAGGAGGTGAACACTGAAGCTTTCTTT. Protein: CSAQEVNTEAFF.

As for this clonotype: Compared with germline, one end of the junction differs, possibly owing to a read error. This chain links TRBV15 with TRBJ2-5, with 8 nucleotides matching TRBD2. CDR3 size: 16 residues. Germline V gene data show CDR1 as LNHNV and CDR2 as YYDKDF (reference sequence). The CDR3 sequence is CAASSFSGGPEETQYF. Here the CDR3 DNA reads TGTGCCGCCAGCAGCTTTTCGGGAGGGCCTGAAGAGACCCAGTACTTC.